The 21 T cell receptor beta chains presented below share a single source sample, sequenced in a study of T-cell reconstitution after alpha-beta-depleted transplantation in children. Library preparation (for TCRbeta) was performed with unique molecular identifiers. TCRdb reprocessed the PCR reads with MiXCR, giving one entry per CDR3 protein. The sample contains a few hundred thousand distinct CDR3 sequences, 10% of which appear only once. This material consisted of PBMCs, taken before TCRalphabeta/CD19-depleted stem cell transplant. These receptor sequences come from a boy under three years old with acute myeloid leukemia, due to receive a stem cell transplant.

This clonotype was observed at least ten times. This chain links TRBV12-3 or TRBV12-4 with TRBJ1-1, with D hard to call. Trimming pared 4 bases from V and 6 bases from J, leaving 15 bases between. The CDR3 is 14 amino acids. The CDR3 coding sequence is TGTGCCAGCAGTTCATCGGAGGGTTTTTCTGAAGCTTTCTTT. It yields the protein CASSSSEGFSEAFF.

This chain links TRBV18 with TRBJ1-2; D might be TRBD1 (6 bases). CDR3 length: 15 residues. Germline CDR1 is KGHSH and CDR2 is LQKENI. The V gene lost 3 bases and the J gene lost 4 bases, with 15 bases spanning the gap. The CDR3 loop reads CASSPPDSLIYGYTF. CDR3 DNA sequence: TGTGCCAGCTCACCCCCGGACAGCCTCATCTATGGCTACACCTTC.

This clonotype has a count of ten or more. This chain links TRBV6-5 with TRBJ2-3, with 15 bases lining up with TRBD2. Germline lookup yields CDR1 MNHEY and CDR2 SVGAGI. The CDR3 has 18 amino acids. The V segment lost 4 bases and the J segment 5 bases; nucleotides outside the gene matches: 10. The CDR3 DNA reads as TGTGCCAGCAGTTTCGGACTAGCGGGGGGGCCGGAGAGAGATACGCAGTATTTT. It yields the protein CASSFGLAGGPERDTQYF.

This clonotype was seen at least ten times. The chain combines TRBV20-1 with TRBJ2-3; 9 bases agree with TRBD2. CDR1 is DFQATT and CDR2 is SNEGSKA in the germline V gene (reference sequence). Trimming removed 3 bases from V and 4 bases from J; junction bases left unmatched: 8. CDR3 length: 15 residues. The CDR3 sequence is CSASSSGRRADTQYF. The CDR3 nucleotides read TGCAGTGCTAGCAGCAGCGGGAGGAGGGCAGATACGCAGTATTTT.

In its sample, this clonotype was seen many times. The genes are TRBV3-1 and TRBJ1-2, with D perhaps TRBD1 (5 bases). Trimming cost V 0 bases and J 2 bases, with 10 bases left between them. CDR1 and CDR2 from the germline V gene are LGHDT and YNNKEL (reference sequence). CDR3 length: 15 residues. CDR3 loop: CASSQESDRNYGYTF. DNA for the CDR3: TGTGCCAGCAGCCAAGAATCCGACAGAAACTATGGCTACACCTTC.

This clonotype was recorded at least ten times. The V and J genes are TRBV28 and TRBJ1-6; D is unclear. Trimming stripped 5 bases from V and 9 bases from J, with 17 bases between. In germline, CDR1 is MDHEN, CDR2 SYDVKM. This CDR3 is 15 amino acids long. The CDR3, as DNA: TGTGCCAGCAGTCCCCCCTCGGCTGGACGTTCACCCCTCCACTTT. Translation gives CASSPPSAGRSPLHF. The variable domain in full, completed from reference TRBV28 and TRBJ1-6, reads DVKVTQSSRYLVKRTGEKVFLECVQDMDHENMFWYRQDPGLGLRLIYFSYDVKMKEKGDIPEGYSVSREKKERFSLILESASTNQTSMYLCASSPPSAGRSPLHFGNGTRLTVT.

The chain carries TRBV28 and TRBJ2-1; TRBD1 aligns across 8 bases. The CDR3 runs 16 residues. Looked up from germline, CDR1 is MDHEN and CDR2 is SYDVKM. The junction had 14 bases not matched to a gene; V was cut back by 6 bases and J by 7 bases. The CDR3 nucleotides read TGTGCCAGCAGCCCTCTTGGACAGGGTGGAGAAAATGAGCAGTTCTTC. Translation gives CASSPLGQGGENEQFF.

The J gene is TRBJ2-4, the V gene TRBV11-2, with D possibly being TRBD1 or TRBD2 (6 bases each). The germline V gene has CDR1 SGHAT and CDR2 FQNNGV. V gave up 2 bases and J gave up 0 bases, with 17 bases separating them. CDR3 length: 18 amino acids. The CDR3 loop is CASSLWVTGASAKNIQYF. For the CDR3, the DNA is TGTGCCAGCAGCTTATGGGTAACGGGGGCCTCAGCCAAAAACATTCAGTACTTC.

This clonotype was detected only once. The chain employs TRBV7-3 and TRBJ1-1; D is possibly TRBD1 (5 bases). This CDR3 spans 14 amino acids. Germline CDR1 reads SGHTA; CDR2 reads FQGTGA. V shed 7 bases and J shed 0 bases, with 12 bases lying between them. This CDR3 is CASKQDSLNTEAFF. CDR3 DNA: TGTGCCAGCAAGCAAGACAGTTTGAACACTGAAGCTTTCTTT.

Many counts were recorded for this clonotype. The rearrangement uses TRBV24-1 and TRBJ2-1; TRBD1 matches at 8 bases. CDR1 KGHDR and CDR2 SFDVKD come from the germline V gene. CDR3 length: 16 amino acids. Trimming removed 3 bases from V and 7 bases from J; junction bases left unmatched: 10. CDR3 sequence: CATSDIRGQGRNEQFF. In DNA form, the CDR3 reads TGTGCCACCAGTGATATCAGGGGGCAAGGGAGGAATGAGCAGTTCTTC.

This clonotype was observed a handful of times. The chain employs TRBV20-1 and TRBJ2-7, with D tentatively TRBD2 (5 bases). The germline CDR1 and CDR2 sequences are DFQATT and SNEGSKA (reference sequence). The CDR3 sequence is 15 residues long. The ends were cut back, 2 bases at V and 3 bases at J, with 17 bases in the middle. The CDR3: CSARRSGLTNYEQYF. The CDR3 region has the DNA TGCAGTGCTAGAAGGAGCGGCTTGACGAACTACGAGCAGTACTTC.

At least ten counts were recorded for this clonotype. The CDR3 DNA follows: TGTGCCAGCAGCTACGGGACCTCCTACGAGCAGTACTTC. Translated, it gives CASSYGTSYEQYF. The chain uses TRBV7-9 and TRBJ2-7; D tentatively reads TRBD1 or TRBD2 (5 bases each). CDR3 size: 13 residues. From germline, CDR1 is SEHNR and CDR2 FQNEAQ (reference sequence). V lost 4 bases and J 0 bases, leaving 7 bases between the germline ends.

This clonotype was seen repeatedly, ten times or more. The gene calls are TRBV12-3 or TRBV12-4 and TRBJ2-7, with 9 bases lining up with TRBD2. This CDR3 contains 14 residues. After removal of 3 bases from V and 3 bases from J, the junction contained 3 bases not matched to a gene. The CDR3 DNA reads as TGTGCCAGCAGTTTCTTTAGCGGGGGCTACGAGCAGTACTTC. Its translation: CASSFFSGGYEQYF.

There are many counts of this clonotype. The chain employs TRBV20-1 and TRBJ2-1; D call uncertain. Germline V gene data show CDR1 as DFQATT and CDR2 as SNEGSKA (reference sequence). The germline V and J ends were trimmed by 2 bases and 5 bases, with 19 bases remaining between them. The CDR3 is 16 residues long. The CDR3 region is CSARSPRADIHNEQFF. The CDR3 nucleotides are TGCAGTGCTAGATCCCCTCGGGCGGATATTCACAATGAGCAGTTCTTC.

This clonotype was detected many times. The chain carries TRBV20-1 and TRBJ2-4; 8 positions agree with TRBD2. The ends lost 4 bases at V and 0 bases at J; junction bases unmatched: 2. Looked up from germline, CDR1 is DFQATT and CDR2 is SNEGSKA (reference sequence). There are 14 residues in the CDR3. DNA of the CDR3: TGCAGTGCTACTAGCGGGTTAGCCAAAAACATTCAGTACTTC. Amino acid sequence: CSATSGLAKNIQYF.

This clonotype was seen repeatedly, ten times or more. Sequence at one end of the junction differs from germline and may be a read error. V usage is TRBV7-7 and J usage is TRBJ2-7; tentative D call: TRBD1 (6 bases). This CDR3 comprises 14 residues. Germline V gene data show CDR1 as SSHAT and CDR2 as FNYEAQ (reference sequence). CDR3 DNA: TGTGCTAGCAGCTTATCTCGGGACACCTACGAGCAGTACTTC. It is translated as CASSLSRDTYEQYF.

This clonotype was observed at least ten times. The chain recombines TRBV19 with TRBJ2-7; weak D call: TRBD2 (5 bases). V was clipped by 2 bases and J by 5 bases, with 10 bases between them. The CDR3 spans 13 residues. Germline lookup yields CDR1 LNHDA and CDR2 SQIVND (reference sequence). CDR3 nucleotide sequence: TGTGCCAGTAGTATAAACGGGATCCACGAGCAGTACTTC. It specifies CASSINGIHEQYF.

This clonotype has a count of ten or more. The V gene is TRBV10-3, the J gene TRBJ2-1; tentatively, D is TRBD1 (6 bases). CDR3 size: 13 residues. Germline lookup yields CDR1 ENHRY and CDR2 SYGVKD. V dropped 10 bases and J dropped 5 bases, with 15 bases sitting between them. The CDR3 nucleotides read TGTGCCACCATGGACAGCTTGGACAATGAGCAGTTCTTC. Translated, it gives CATMDSLDNEQFF.

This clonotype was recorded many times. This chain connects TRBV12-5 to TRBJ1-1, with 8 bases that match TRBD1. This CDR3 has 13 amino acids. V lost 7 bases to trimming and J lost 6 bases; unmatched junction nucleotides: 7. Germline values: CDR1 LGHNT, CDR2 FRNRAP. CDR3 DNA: TGTGCTAGTGCCCCGACAGGGGTGGCTGAAGCTTTCTTT. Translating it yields CASAPTGVAEAFF.

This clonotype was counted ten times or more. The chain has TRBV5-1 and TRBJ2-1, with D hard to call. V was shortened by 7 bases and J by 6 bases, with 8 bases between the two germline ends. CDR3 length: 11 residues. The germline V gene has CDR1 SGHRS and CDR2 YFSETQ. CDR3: CASELGNEQFF. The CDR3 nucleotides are TGCGCCAGCGAACTGGGCAATGAGCAGTTCTTC.

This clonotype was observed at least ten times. In DNA form, the CDR3 reads TGTGCCAGCAGTTTGGCAGACAGGCCCAGTTCACCCCTCCACTTT. It is translated as CASSLADRPSSPLHF. The chain uses TRBV12-3 or TRBV12-4 and TRBJ1-6; TRBD1 might be the D (6 bases). CDR3 length equals 15 residues. Trimming removed 3 bases from V and 9 bases from J, with 15 bases in between.